The 21 T cell receptor beta chains below were found in one sample sequenced in a study of blood T cell repertoires in COVID-19. Profiling relied on immunoSEQ multiplex PCR, and the TCRdb table lists in-frame clones only, not all of them. The sample has under 110,000 clones, 91% seen once. Source material: peripheral blood. Receptors originate from a man between 50 and 59 years old with acute or convalescent COVID-19.

The genes are TRBV24-1 and TRBJ2-7, with 9 bases matching TRBD1. The CDR3 has 16 amino acids. V dropped 3 bases and J dropped 5; count of bases not matched to a gene: 10. CDR1 KGHDR and CDR2 SFDVKD come from the germline V gene. DNA for the CDR3: TGTGCCACCAGTGATAACCCCGGGACAGGGAGTGACGAGCAGTACTTC. Residues: CATSDNPGTGSDEQYF.

This clone showed up just a few times. The gene calls are TRBV5-1 and TRBJ1-4; tentatively, D is TRBD1 (5 bases). This CDR3 contains 16 residues. With 5 bases removed from V and 0 bases from J, the gap between germline ends came to 14 bases. CDR1 and CDR2 from the germline V gene are SGHRS and YFSETQ. CDR3 amino acids: CASRRGGTATNEKLFF. CDR3 in DNA: TGCGCCAGCAGACGAGGCGGGACCGCAACTAATGAAAAACTGTTTTTT. The complete variable domain, with remaining parts taken from reference TRBV5-1 and TRBJ1-4, reads KAGVTQTPRYLIKTRGQQVTLSCSPISGHRSVSWYQQTPGQGLQFLFEYFSETQRNKGNFPGRFSGRQFSNSRSEMNVSTLELGDSALYLCASRRGGTATNEKLFFGSGTQLSVL.

The chain recombines TRBV29-1 with TRBJ1-1; no clear D gene. CDR3 length: 15 residues. Germline V CDR1 and CDR2: SQVTM, ANQGSEA. V shed 7 bases and J shed 0 bases, with 18 bases lying between them. The DNA of the CDR3 is TGCAGCGGGCAGCGGACGGCACCCATGAACACTGAAGCTTTCTTT. Residues: CSGQRTAPMNTEAFF.

The V and J genes are TRBV19 and TRBJ2-7; the match to TRBD1 covers 9 bases. From germline, CDR1 is LNHDA and CDR2 SQIVND (reference sequence). The V and J ends lost 5 bases and 3 bases, in that order; junction bases with no gene match: 8. This CDR3 has 15 residues. This CDR3 reads CASSAGQGKIYEQYF. The CDR3 DNA is TGTGCCAGTAGTGCGGGACAGGGAAAGATCTACGAGCAGTACTTC.

CDR3 sequence: CASNLQGWGEKLFF. The CDR3 nucleotides are TGTGCCAGCAACCTCCAGGGTTGGGGTGAAAAACTGTTTTTT. The V call is TRBV2, the J call TRBJ1-4; D may be TRBD1 (5 bases). The CDR3 extends over 14 amino acids. Germline values: CDR1 SNHLY, CDR2 FYNNEI. Trimming stripped 7 bases from V and 7 bases from J, with 16 bases between.

The chain combines TRBV7-9 with TRBJ2-7; tentative D call: TRBD1 (6 bases). V gave up 1 base and J gave up 7 bases, with 17 bases separating them. The CDR3 covers 15 residues. Germline lookup yields CDR1 SEHNR and CDR2 FQNEAQ (reference sequence). The CDR3 coding sequence is TGTGCCAGCAGCTTAGGAGGGGGAACGGTGAGGGAGCAGTACTTC. This codes for CASSLGGGTVREQYF.

The V call is TRBV6-5, the J call TRBJ2-1, with TRBD2 as a possible D gene (6 bases). V was cut by 0 bases and J by 4 bases, with 7 bases left in between. The CDR3 totals 14 residues. Germline assignment: CDR1 MNHEY and CDR2 SVGAGI. The CDR3 sequence is CASSYSGGYNEQFF. The CDR3 DNA is TGTGCCAGCAGTTACTCGGGGGGTTACAATGAGCAGTTCTTC.

The gene calls are TRBV6-2 or TRBV6-3 and TRBJ2-7; D ambiguous. V lost 2 bases to trimming and J lost 4 bases, with 3 bases between them. Per germline, CDR1 MNHEY and CDR2 SVGEGT. The CDR3 runs to 11 residues. CDR3 amino acids: CASSYVYEQYF. CDR3 nucleotides: TGTGCCAGCAGTTACGTATACGAGCAGTACTTC.

The chain is built from TRBV21-1 and TRBJ2-5; no check of the table's D call, TRBD1, against the DNA was made. TRBV21-1 is tagged as a pseudogene. CDR3 length: 14 residues. CDR3 coding DNA: TGTGCCAGCAGCCCCCGGACAGCACAAGAGACCCAGTACTTC. It is translated as CASSPRTAQETQYF.

J is TRBJ1-2 and V is TRBV19, with D uncertain. Per the germline V gene, CDR1 is LNHDA and CDR2 is SQIVND (reference sequence). This CDR3 has 15 amino acids. Between the trimmed V and J ends, which lost 1 base and 0 bases, there was a span of 9 bases. DNA for the CDR3: TGTGCCAGTAGTATAGGGCGAGCGGCTAACTATGGCTACACCTTC. It is translated as CASSIGRAANYGYTF.

The rearrangement links TRBV11-2 to TRBJ1-5; 9 nucleotides match TRBD1. Germline V lookup: CDR1 SGHAT, CDR2 FQNNGV. The V and J ends lost 5 bases and 6 bases, in that order; junction bases with no gene match: 8. The CDR3 has 15 residues. This CDR3 reads CASSPGQGSGQPQHF. The DNA for the CDR3 is TGTGCCAGCAGCCCGGGACAGGGATCTGGTCAGCCCCAGCATTTT. Together with reference TRBV11-2 and TRBJ1-5, the CDR3 gives the full variable domain: EAGVAQSPRYKIIEKRQSVAFWCNPISGHATLYWYQQILGQGPKLLIQFQNNGVVDDSQLPKDRFSAERLKGVDSTLKIQPAKLEDSAVYLCASSPGQGSGQPQHFGDGTRLSIL.

The chain carries TRBV12-5 and TRBJ1-2; TRBD1 aligns across 8 bases. V shed 4 bases and J 6 bases; nucleotides not matched to a gene: 7. The CDR3 totals 14 residues. Per the germline V gene, CDR1 is LGHNT and CDR2 is FRNRAP. In nucleotides, the CDR3 is TGTGCTAGTGGTTGGGGGACAGGCCGGGATGGCTACACCTTC. Translation gives CASGWGTGRDGYTF.

The gene calls are TRBV3-1 (or the pseudogene TRBV3-2) and TRBJ1-1, with 7 bases identical to TRBD1. Trimming at V came to 6 bases and at J to 5 bases, leaving 9 bases not matched to a gene. The CDR3 is made up of 14 amino acids. Germline lookup yields CDR1 LGHDT and CDR2 YNNKEL (reference sequence). In nucleotides, the CDR3 is TGTGCCAGCAGTTTCAGGGGGAGAGAGACTGAAGCTTTCTTT. Amino acid sequence: CASSFRGRETEAFF.

The sample holds one count of this clone. The chain recombines TRBV7-9 with TRBJ2-1; 8 bases fit TRBD1. The CDR3 has 11 amino acids. The trim removed 1 base at V and 16 bases at J, leaving 3 bases unmatched. Germline V gives CDR1 SEHNR, CDR2 FQNEAQ (reference sequence). This CDR3 reads CASSLVQGAFF. The CDR3 DNA sequence: TGTGCCAGCAGCTTAGTTCAGGGGGCATTCTTC.

The chain is built from TRBV12-3 or TRBV12-4 and TRBJ2-7; D perhaps matches TRBD1 (5 bases). The CDR3 runs to 11 residues. Trimming took 4 bases from V and 7 from J, leaving 8 bases between them. The CDR3 region has the DNA TGTGCCAGCAGTTATTCAGGGGAGCAGTACTTC. Residues: CASSYSGEQYF.

The rearrangement joins TRBV5-1 to TRBJ2-1; 7 nucleotides agree with TRBD2. The germline V gene encodes CDR1 SGHRS and CDR2 YFSETQ. The CDR3 runs 14 residues. J lost 3 bases, V lost 4 bases, and 4 bases had no gene match. In nucleotides, the CDR3 is TGCGCCAGCAGCCTGGGGACTATCTACAATGAGCAGTTCTTC. It codes for CASSLGTIYNEQFF.

The chain carries TRBV5-1 and TRBJ2-6, with D hard to call. The V and J ends lost 2 bases and 2 bases respectively, with 2 bases between them. CDR1 and CDR2 from the germline V gene are SGHRS and YFSETQ. The CDR3 covers 13 residues. DNA for the CDR3: TGCGCCAGCAGCTTCACTGGGGCCAACGTCCTGACTTTC. Its protein is CASSFTGANVLTF.

V is TRBV28 and J is TRBJ2-7, with 7 bases identical to TRBD1. Germline loops: CDR1 MDHEN, CDR2 SYDVKM. The length of the CDR3 is 16 residues. The V and J ends lost 1 base and 4 bases, in that order; junction bases with no gene match: 10. DNA for the CDR3: TGTGCCAGCAGTTTATTGAGGAACAGGGGCGGTTACGAGCAGTACTTC. This sequence encodes CASSLLRNRGGYEQYF.

V and J are TRBV7-9 and TRBJ1-2, with 9 bases that match TRBD1. CDR3 length: 14 amino acids. Germline loops: CDR1 SEHNR, CDR2 FQNEAQ (reference sequence). With V trimmed by 2 bases and J by 8 bases, 6 bases remained unmatched. The CDR3 coding sequence is TGTGCCAGCAGCTTATCACAGGGGGCGAACGGCTACACCTTC. Translating it yields CASSLSQGANGYTF.

V is TRBV11-3 and J is TRBJ2-7, with 15 bases that match TRBD2. Trimming at V came to 4 bases and at J to 4 bases, leaving 11 bases not matched to a gene. Germline V gene data show CDR1 as SGHNT and CDR2 as YENEEA. This CDR3 spans 18 amino acids. DNA for the CDR3: TGTGCCAGCAGCTCTAGGACTAGCGGGGGGGCCCGGGGGTACGAGCAGTACTTC. Its protein is CASSSRTSGGARGYEQYF.

The V gene is TRBV7-8, the J gene TRBJ1-2; 9 nucleotides match TRBD1. Germline trimming cut 5 bases from V and 4 bases from J; bases unmatched to any gene: 11. The CDR3 totals 16 residues. CDR1 and CDR2 from the germline V gene are SGHVS and FQNEAQ. Here the CDR3 DNA reads TGTGCCAGCAGCACGGACAGGGGAGTCACCCTCTATGGCTACACCTTC. Translated: CASSTDRGVTLYGYTF.